What follows describes a single T cell receptor (beta chain). This CDR3 comprises 18 residues. Germline CDR1 MNHEY, CDR2 SMNVEV (reference sequence). The J segment lost 8 bases and the V segment lost 6 bases, leaving 19 bases of the junction unmatched. These data are taken from a study of T cell changes during pregnancy in multiple sclerosis. TCRdb's copy holds only in-frame clones and misses some; the assay was immunoSEQ multiplex PCR. The sample has roughly 61,000 clones, about 95% seen once. The TCR originated in a female donor with multiple sclerosis, enrolled in a pregnancy study. The chain is built from TRBV27 and TRBJ1-4, with TRBD1 matching 9 bases. The material sequenced was CD8+ T cells from peripheral blood mononuclear cells, taken after pregnancy. CDR3 in amino acids: CASSFLPGQGNGDEKLFF. CDR3 bases: TGTGCCAGCAGCTTCCTCCCGGGACAGGGTAACGGTGACGAAAAACTGTTTTTT.